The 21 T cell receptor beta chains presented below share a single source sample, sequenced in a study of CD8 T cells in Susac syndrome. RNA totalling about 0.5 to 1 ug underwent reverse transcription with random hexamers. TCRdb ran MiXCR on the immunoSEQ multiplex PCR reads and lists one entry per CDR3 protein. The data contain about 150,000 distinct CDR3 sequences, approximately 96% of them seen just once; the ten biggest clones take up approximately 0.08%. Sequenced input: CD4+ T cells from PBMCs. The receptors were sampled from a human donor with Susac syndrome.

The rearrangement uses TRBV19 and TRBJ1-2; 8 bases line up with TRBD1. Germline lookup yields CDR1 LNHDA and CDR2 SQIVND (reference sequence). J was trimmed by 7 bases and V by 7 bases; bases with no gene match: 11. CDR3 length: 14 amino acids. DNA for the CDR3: TGTGCCAGTACGCCCAGGGGGCGAGTAGTTGGCTACACCTTC. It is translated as CASTPRGRVVGYTF.

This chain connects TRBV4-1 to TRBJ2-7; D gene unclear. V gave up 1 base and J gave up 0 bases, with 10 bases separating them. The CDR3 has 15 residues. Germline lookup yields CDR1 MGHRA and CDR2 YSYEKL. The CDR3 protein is CASSQGTPSSYEQYF. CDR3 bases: TGCGCCAGCAGCCAAGGAACTCCTAGCTCCTACGAGCAGTACTTC.

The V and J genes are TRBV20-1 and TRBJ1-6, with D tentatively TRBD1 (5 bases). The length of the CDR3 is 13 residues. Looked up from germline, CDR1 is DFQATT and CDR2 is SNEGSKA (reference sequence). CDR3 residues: CSASGDYNSPLHF. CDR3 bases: TGCAGCGCTTCGGGGGACTATAATTCACCCCTCCACTTT.

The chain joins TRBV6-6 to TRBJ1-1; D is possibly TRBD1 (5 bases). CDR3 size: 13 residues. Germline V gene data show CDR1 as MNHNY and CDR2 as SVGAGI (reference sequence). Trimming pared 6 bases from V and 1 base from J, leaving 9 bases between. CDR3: CASRDQGNTEAFF. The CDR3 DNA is TGTGCCAGCAGAGACCAGGGGAACACTGAAGCTTTCTTT.

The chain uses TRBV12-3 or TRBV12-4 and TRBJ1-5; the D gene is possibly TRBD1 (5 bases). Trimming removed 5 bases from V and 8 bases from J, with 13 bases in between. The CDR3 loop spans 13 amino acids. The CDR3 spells CASSPQGIEPQHF. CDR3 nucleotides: TGTGCCAGCAGTCCGCAGGGTATAGAGCCCCAGCATTTT.

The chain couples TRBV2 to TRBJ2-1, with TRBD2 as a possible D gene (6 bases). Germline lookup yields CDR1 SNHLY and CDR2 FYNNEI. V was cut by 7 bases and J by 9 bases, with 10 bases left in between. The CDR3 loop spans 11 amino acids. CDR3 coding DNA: TGTGCCAGCACCGGGACTTTTGAGCAGTTCTTC. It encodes CASTGTFEQFF.

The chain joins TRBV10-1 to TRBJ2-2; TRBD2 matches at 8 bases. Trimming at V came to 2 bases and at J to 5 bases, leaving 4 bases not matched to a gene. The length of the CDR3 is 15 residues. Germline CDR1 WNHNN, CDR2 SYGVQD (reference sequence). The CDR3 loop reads CASSEGIAGTGELFF. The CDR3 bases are TGCGCCAGCAGTGAGGGGATAGCGGGAACCGGGGAGCTGTTTTTT.

Here the CDR3 reads CASSKLGSRAQYF. The CDR3 bases are TGTGCCAGCAGTAAACTTGGGTCTCGGGCCCAGTACTTC. The J gene is TRBJ2-5, the V gene TRBV5-6; no definite D call. CDR1 SGHDT and CDR2 YYEEEE come from the germline V gene. This CDR3 is built from 13 residues. V lost 5 bases and J lost 9, with 17 bases in between.

As DNA, the CDR3 is TGTGCCAGCAGCTCCAAGCGGAACACCGGGGAGCTGTTTTTT. Its translation: CASSSKRNTGELFF. V gene TRBV7-9 combines with J gene TRBJ2-2, with D unclear. Trimming shortened V by 4 bases and J by 1 base, and 7 bases separated the two germline ends. CDR3 length: 14 amino acids. CDR1 and CDR2 from the germline V gene are SEHNR and FQNEAQ (reference sequence). The full variable domain, rest sourced from reference TRBV7-9 and TRBJ2-2, is DTGVSQNPRHKITKRGQNVTFRCDPISEHNRLYWYRQTLGQGPEFLTYFQNEAQLEKSRLLSDRFSAERPKGSFSTLEIQRTEQGDSAMYLCASSSKRNTGELFFGEGSRLTVL.

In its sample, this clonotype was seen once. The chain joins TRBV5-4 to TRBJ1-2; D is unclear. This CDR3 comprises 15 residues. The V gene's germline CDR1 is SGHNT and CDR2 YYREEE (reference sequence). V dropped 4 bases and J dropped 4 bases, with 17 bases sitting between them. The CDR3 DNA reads TGTGCCAGCAGCGATATGAGGCATGGGAGCTATGGCTACACCTTC. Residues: CASSDMRHGSYGYTF.

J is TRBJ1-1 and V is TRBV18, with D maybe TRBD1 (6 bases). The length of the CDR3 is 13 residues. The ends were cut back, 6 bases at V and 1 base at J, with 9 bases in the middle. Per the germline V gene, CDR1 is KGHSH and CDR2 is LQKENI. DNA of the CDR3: TGTGCCAGCTCCTCACAGGGGAACACTGAAGCTTTCTTT. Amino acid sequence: CASSSQGNTEAFF.

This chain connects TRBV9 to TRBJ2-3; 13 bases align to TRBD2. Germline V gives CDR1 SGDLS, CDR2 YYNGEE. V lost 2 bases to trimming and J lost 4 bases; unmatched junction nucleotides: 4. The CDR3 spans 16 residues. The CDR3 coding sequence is TGTGCCAGCAGCGTCCGACTAGCGGGAGGCGCAGATACGCAGTATTTT. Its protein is CASSVRLAGGADTQYF.

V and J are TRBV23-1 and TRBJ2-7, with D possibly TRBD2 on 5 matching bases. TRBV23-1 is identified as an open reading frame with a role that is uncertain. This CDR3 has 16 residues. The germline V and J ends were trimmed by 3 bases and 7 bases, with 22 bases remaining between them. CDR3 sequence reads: CASSHPPGLFTGEQYF. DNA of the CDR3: TGCGCCAGCAGTCACCCGCCAGGACTCTTCACGGGGGAGCAGTACTTC.

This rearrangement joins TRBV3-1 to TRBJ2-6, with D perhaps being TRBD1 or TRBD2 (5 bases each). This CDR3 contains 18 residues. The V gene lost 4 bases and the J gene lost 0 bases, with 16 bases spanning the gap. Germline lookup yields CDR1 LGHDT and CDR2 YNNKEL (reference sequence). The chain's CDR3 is CASSRYPGRRSGANVLTF. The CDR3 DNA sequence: TGTGCCAGCAGCCGCTACCCGGGACGTCGCTCTGGGGCCAACGTCCTGACTTTC.

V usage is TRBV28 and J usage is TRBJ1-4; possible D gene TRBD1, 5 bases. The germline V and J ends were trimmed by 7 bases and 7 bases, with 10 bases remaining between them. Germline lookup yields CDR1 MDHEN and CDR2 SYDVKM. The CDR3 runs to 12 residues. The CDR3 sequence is CASKARGEKLFF. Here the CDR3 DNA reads TGTGCCAGCAAGGCGAGGGGTGAAAAACTGTTTTTT.

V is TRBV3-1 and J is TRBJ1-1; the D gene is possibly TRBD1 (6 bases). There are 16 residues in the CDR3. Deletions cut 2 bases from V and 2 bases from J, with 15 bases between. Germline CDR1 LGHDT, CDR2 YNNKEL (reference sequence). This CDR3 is CASSQLQGRGNTEAFF. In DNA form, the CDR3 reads TGTGCCAGCAGCCAATTACAGGGTAGGGGAAACACTGAAGCTTTCTTT.

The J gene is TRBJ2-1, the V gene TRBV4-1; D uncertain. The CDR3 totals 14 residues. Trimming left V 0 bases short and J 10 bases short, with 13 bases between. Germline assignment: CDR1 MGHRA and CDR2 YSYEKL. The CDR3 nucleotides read TGCGCCAGCAGCCAAGATTCGGACCTCAGGGAGCAGTTCTTC. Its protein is CASSQDSDLREQFF.

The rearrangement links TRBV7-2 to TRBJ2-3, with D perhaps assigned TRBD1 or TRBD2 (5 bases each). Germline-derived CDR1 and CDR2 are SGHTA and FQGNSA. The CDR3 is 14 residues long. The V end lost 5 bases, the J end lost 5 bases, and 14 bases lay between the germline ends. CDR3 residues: CASSSRGTGDTQYF. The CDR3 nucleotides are TGTGCCAGCAGCAGCCGGGGAACAGGAGATACGCAGTATTTT.

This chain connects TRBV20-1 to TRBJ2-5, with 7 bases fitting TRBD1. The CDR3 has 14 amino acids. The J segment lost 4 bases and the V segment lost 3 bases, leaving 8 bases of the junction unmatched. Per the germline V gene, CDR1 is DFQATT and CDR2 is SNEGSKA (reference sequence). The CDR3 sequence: CSASGWPGGETQYF. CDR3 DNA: TGCAGTGCTAGTGGCTGGCCAGGGGGAGAGACCCAGTACTTC.

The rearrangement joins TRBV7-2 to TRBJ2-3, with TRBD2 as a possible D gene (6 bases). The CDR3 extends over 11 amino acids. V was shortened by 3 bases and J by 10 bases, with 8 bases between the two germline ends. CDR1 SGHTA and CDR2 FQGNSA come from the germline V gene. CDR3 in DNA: TGTGCCAGCAGCTTCCCGGGGGCGCAGTATTTT. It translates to CASSFPGAQYF.

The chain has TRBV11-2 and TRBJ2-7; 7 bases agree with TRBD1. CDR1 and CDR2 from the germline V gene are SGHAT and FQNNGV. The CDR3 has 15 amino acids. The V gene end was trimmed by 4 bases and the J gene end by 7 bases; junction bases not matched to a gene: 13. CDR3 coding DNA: TGTGCCAGCAGCTCCGACCCGACAGGGATAATGGAGCAGTACTTC. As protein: CASSSDPTGIMEQYF.